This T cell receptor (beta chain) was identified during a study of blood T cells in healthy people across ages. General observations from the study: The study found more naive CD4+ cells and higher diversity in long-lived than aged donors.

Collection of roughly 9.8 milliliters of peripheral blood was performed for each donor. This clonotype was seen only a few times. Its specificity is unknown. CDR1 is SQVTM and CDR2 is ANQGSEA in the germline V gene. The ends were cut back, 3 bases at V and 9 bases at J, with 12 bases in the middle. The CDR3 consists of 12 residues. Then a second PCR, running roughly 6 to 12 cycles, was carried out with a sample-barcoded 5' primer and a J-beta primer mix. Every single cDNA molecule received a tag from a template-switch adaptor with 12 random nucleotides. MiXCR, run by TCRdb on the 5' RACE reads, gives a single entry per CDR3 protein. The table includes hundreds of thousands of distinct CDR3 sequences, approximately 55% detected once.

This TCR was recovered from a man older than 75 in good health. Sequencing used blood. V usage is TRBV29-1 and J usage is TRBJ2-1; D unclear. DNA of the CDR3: TGCAGCGTTGATAGGAGTGCCGTTGAGCAGTTCTTC. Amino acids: CSVDRSAVEQFF.